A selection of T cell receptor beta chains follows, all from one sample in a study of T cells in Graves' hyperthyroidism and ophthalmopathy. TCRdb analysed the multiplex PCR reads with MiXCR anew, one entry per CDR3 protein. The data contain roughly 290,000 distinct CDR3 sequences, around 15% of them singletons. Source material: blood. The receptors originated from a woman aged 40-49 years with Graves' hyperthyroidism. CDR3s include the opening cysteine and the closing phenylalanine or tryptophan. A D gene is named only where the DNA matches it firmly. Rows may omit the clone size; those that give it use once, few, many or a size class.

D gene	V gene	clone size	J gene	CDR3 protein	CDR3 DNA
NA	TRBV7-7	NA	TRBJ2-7	CASSSGPQSHEQYF	TGTGCTAGCAGCTCCGGGCCTCAATCCCACGAGCAGTACTTC
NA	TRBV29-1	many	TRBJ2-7	CSVQRGDEQYF	TGCAGCGTCCAAAGAGGAGACGAGCAGTACTTC
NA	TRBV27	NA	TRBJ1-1	CASSFSAGGRNTEAFF	TGTGCCAGCAGTTTTTCCGCTGGGGGCCGGAACACTGAAGCTTTCTTT
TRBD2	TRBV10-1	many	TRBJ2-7	CASSETSGGSYEQYF	TGCGCCAGCAGTGAGACTAGCGGGGGCTCCTACGAGCAGTACTTC
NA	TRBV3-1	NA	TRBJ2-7	CASSLRELSYEQYF	TGTGCCAGCAGCTTACGGGAATTATCCTACGAGCAGTACTTC
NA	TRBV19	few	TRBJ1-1	CASSINPNTEAFF	TGTGCCAGTAGTATAAACCCGAACACTGAAGCTTTCTTT
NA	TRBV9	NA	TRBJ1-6	CASSEGDRRALSLHF	TGTGCCAGCAGCGAAGGAGACAGGCGGGCTTTATCCCTCCACTTT
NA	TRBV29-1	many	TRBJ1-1	CSVVGVSTEAFF	TGCAGCGTTGTAGGGGTAAGCACTGAAGCTTTCTTT
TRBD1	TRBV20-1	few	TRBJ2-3	CSAHSDRDPSTDTQYF	TGCAGTGCCCATAGCGACAGGGACCCTAGCACAGATACGCAGTATTTT
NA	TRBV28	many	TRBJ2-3	CASSLFSRDTQYF	TGTGCCAGCAGTTTATTCTCCCGGGATACGCAGTATTTT
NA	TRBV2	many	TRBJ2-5	CAISAQYF	TGTGCCATATCCGCCCAGTACTTC
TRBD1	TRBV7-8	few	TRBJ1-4	CASSPPRDRGEKLFF	TGTGCCAGCAGCCCTCCAAGGGACAGGGGTGAAAAACTGTTTTTT
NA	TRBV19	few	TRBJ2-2	CASSIARNTGELFF	TGTGCCAGTAGTATAGCCAGGAACACCGGGGAGCTGTTTTTT
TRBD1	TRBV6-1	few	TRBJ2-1	CASSETGGRVIDEQFF	TGTGCCAGCAGTGAAACAGGGGGCAGAGTTATTGATGAGCAGTTCTTC
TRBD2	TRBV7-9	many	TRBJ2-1	CASSPPPGEGYNEQFF	TGTGCCAGCAGCCCCCCCCCGGGGGAGGGATACAATGAGCAGTTCTTC
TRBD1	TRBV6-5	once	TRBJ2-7	CASSYRTGSNEQYF	TGTGCCAGCAGTTACAGGACAGGGTCCAACGAGCAGTACTTC
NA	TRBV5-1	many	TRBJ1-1	CASSLDRPNTEAFF	TGCGCCAGCAGCTTGGACAGGCCGAACACTGAAGCTTTCTTT
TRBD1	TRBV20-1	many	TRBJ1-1	CSALQGVGYTEAFF	TGCAGTGCTCTACAGGGGGTGGGGTACACTGAAGCTTTCTTT
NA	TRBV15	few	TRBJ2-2	CATKITGELFF	TGTGCCACCAAAATCACCGGGGAGCTGTTTTTT
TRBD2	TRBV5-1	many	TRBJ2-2	CASNPTSGTVNTGELFF	TGCGCCAGCAACCCGACTAGCGGGACAGTAAACACCGGGGAGCTGTTTTTT
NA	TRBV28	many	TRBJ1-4	CASSPRRLKLFF	TGTGCCAGCAGTCCCAGAAGGCTAAAACTGTTTTTT
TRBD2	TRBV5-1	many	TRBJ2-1	CASSLAITSGRGNEQFF	TGCGCCAGCAGCTTGGCCATAACTAGCGGGAGGGGGAATGAGCAGTTCTTC
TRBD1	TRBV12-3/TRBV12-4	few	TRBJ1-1	CASSFGQDRGRNTEAFF	TGTGCCAGCAGTTTTGGTCAGGACAGGGGGCGGAACACTGAAGCTTTCTTT
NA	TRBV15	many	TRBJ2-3	CATSVTSSTDTQYF	TGTGCCACCAGCGTCACCTCCAGCACAGATACGCAGTATTTT
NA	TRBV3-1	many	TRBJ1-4	CASSQVNEKLFF	TGTGCCAGCAGCCAAGTAAATGAAAAACTGTTTTTT
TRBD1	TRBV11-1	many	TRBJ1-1	CASSLADRGSTEAFF	TGTGCCAGCAGCTTAGCGGACAGGGGGAGCACTGAAGCTTTCTTT
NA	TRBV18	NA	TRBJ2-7	CASSPGQGLLAEQYF	TGTGCCAGCTCACCAGGCCAGGGATTATTGGCCGAGCAGTACTTC
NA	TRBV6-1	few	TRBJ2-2	CASPGFVGELFF	TGTGCCAGCCCAGGGTTTGTCGGGGAGCTGTTTTTT
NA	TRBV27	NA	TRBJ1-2	CASSLQGKGGYTF	TGTGCCAGCAGTTTACAGGGGAAAGGAGGCTACACCTTC
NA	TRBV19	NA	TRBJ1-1	CASKQDAWTEAFF	TGTGCCAGTAAACAGGACGCCTGGACTGAAGCTTTCTTT
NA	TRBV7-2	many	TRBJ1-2	CASSFGQFYGYTF	TGTGCCAGCAGCTTTGGACAGTTCTATGGCTACACCTTC
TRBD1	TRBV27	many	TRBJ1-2	CASKGVDRGYGYTF	TGTGCCAGCAAGGGGGTAGACAGGGGTTATGGCTACACCTTC
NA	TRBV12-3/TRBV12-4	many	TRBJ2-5	CASNRGVGSQYF	TGTGCCAGCAATCGAGGGGTGGGGTCCCAGTACTTC
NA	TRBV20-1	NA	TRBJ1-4	CSASGGQLNEKLFF	TGCAGTGCTAGTGGGGGACAACTTAATGAAAAACTGTTTTTT
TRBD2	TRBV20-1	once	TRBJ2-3	CSANLLAGDTQYF	TGCAGTGCTAATCTACTAGCGGGAGATACGCAGTATTTT
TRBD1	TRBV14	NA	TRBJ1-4	CASSQDRTGRSEKLFF	TGTGCCAGCAGCCAAGATCGGACAGGGAGAAGTGAAAAACTGTTTTTT
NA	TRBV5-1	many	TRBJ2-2	CASSLAGGRLNTGELFF	TGCGCCAGCAGCTTGGCCGGGGGCCGCCTAAACACCGGGGAGCTGTTTTTT
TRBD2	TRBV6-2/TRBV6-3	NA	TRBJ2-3	CASSYSVDRGDTDTQYF	TGTGCCAGCAGTTACTCAGTTGACCGGGGGGATACAGATACGCAGTATTTT
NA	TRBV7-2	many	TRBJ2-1	CASSLRFWLGDEQFF	TGTGCCAGCAGCTTAAGATTCTGGCTTGGAGATGAGCAGTTCTTC
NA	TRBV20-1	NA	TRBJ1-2	CSAKDGYTF	TGCAGTGCCAAAGATGGCTACACCTTC
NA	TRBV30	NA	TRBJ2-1	CAWSPSVEQFF	TGTGCCTGGAGCCCCAGCGTCGAGCAGTTCTTC
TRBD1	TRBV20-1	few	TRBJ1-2	CSARGLNGGTGEGGHTF	TGCAGTGCTAGAGGGCTAAATGGCGGGACAGGGGAGGGAGGCCACACCTTC
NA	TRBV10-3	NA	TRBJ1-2	CAIRAGQSEYTF	TGTGCCATCAGAGCAGGACAGTCAGAGTACACCTTC
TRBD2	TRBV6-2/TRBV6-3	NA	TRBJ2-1	CASSYQAGGPYNEQFF	TGTGCCAGCAGTTATCAGGCGGGAGGCCCCTACAATGAGCAGTTCTTC
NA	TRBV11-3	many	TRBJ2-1	CASSLVPSASEQFF	TGTGCCAGCAGCTTAGTCCCCTCGGCGAGTGAGCAGTTCTTC
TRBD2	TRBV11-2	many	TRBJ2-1	CASRTSGVENEQFF	TGTGCCAGCAGGACTAGCGGGGTCGAGAATGAGCAGTTCTTC
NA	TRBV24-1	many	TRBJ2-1	CATRGERDSSEQFF	TGTGCCACCAGGGGGGAACGGGACTCCTCTGAGCAGTTCTTC
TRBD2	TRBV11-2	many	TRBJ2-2	CASSFGLAGVRTGELFF	TGTGCCAGCAGCTTCGGACTAGCGGGAGTAAGAACCGGGGAGCTGTTTTTT
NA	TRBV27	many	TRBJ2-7	CASSWGAGYEQYF	TGTGCCAGCAGTTGGGGGGCGGGCTACGAGCAGTACTTC